One sample yielded the 13 T cell receptor beta chains listed below, sequenced in a study of PD-L1 blockade in urothelial cancer. Clones were read by immunoSEQ multiplex PCR, and TCRdb kept only the in-frame ones, dropping some. This table has around 34,000 clones, roughly 80% appearing once. Documented time point: pretreatment peripheral blood. The specimen comprised PBMCs, sampled around atezolizumab (anti-PD-L1) treatment. Source of these receptors: a man at least 80 years old with urothelial cancer.

The rearrangement links TRBV20-1 to TRBJ2-7; TRBD1 might be the D (6 bases). Germline V lookup: CDR1 DFQATT, CDR2 SNEGSKA (reference sequence). The CDR3 has 11 residues. The CDR3 DNA follows: TGCAGCGTTCAACAGGGCTACGAGCAGTACTTC. Protein product: CSVQQGYEQYF.

V and J are TRBV15 and TRBJ2-5; 7 bases map to TRBD2. V shed 5 bases and J 3 bases; nucleotides not matched to a gene: 12. There are 16 residues in the CDR3. CDR1 and CDR2 (germline): LNHNV, YYDKDF (reference sequence). For the CDR3, the DNA is TGTGCCACCAGCCCTCTTGGGAGGGGATGGGAAGAGACCCAGTACTTC. This sequence encodes CATSPLGRGWEETQYF.

The CDR3 protein is CASNYRGSNQPQHF. The CDR3 nucleotides are TGTGCCAGCAATTACAGGGGGAGCAATCAGCCCCAGCATTTT. The J gene is TRBJ1-5, the V gene TRBV2, with 8 bases fitting TRBD1. The V gene's germline CDR1 is SNHLY and CDR2 FYNNEI. The CDR3 runs to 14 residues. The V and J ends lost 7 bases and 1 base, in that order; junction bases with no gene match: 3.

The chain carries TRBV7-6 and TRBJ1-4; D gene uncertain. Germline CDR1 and CDR2: SGHVS and FNYEAQ. V was pared by 5 bases and J by 3 bases, with 10 bases between. This CDR3 contains 14 residues. The CDR3 DNA reads TGTGCCAGCAGCCCCGCAGTACCTAATGAAAAACTGTTTTTT. Protein product: CASSPAVPNEKLFF.

The chain couples TRBV4-1 to TRBJ2-5; D might be TRBD2 (6 bases). The CDR3 totals 13 residues. The germline V gene encodes CDR1 MGHRA and CDR2 YSYEKL. The ends were cut back, 1 base at V and 9 bases at J, with 12 bases in the middle. Here the CDR3 reads CASSQVTTGAQYF. Here the CDR3 DNA reads TGCGCCAGCAGCCAAGTAACCACGGGGGCCCAGTACTTC.

This clone showed up just a few times. The gene calls are TRBV11-2 and TRBJ2-2; 9 nucleotides align to TRBD1. Germline trimming cut 5 bases from V and 4 bases from J; bases unmatched to any gene: 8. This CDR3 region has 16 residues. Germline loops: CDR1 SGHAT, CDR2 FQNNGV. The CDR3 nucleotides read TGTGCCAGCAGCCCCCTCAGGGGACAGGGCACCGGGGAGCTGTTTTTT. Encoded protein: CASSPLRGQGTGELFF.

The rearrangement joins TRBV30 to TRBJ2-7; the match to TRBD2 covers 8 bases. Germline CDR1 reads GTSNPN; CDR2 reads SVGIG (reference sequence). This CDR3 is 16 amino acids long. Trimming removed 2 bases from V and 5 bases from J; junction bases left unmatched: 14. The CDR3 bases are TGTGCCTGGAGTCACCCGGGACTAGAAATCCTCCACGAGCAGTACTTC. This encodes CAWSHPGLEILHEQYF.

The chain joins TRBV6-1 to TRBJ1-1, with 8 bases fitting TRBD1. V was pared by 4 bases and J by 5 bases, with 6 bases of the junction left unmatched. In germline, CDR1 is MNHNS, CDR2 SASEGT. The length of the CDR3 is 14 residues. In DNA, the CDR3 is TGTGCCAGCAGTGTAAACGACAGGGGAACTGAAGCTTTCTTT. Translation: CASSVNDRGTEAFF.

The chain is built from TRBV19 and TRBJ2-1, with 12 nucleotides matching TRBD2. Trimming took 5 bases from V and 0 from J; bases not matched to a gene: 5. The CDR3 runs 17 residues. Germline V gives CDR1 LNHDA, CDR2 SQIVND (reference sequence). The CDR3 is CASSAPSGRASYNEQFF. For the CDR3, the DNA is TGTGCCAGTAGTGCTCCTAGCGGGAGGGCCTCCTACAATGAGCAGTTCTTC.

The chain employs TRBV28 and TRBJ1-2; no firm D call. Trimming removed 5 bases from V and 2 bases from J, with 9 bases in between. The CDR3 is 13 amino acids. Per germline, CDR1 MDHEN and CDR2 SYDVKM. The CDR3 loop reads CASSLDPNYGYTF. CDR3 sequence (DNA): TGTGCCAGCAGTCTAGATCCAAACTATGGCTACACCTTC.

J is TRBJ2-3 and V is TRBV9; 10 nucleotides agree with TRBD1. Germline CDR1 reads SGDLS; CDR2 reads YYNGEE. CDR3 size: 14 residues. J lost 6 bases, V lost 2 bases, and 3 bases had no gene match. CDR3 amino acids: CASSVDRGRDTQYF. CDR3 bases: TGTGCCAGCAGCGTCGACAGGGGGCGCGATACGCAGTATTTT.

This clone was found a few times. The chain is built from TRBV5-1 and TRBJ1-2, with 12 nucleotides matching TRBD1. This CDR3 contains 14 residues. Germline V gene sequence: CDR1 SGHRS, CDR2 YFSETQ. The V segment lost 0 bases and the J segment 7 bases; nucleotides outside the gene matches: 1. CDR3 DNA sequence: TGCGCCAGCAGCTTGGCGGGACAGGGGGCTGGCTACACCTTC. Translating it yields CASSLAGQGAGYTF.

This chain joins TRBV18 and TRBJ2-5, with 11 bases identical to TRBD1. The CDR3 is 17 amino acids. Trimming removed 0 bases from V and 2 bases from J; junction bases left unmatched: 5. In germline, CDR1 is KGHSH, CDR2 LQKENI. The CDR3 region is CASSPPGQGVRQETQYF. In DNA, the CDR3 is TGTGCCAGCTCACCACCGGGACAGGGGGTGAGACAAGAGACCCAGTACTTC.